This T cell receptor (beta chain) was observed in a study of shared clonotypes between healthy human individuals. Germline V lookup: CDR1 SGHRS, CDR2 YFSETQ. V gave up 1 base and J gave up 0 bases; unmatched junction bases: 12. The CDR3 is made up of 20 amino acids. In the sorted-subset replicate PCRs, 200 ng DNA, 25,000 to 30,000 T cell genomes, was used. In the original analysis: Without quality scores, immunoSEQ junctional reads could not be filtered like full-length reads. Profiling relied on immunoSEQ multiplex PCR, and the TCRdb table lists in-frame clones only, not all of them. V and J calls plus clone size are reproduced from that table; the DNA served to infer D and trimming. This table holds about 1 million clones, 60% to 80% found once.

This sequence was found in a man aged 18 to 29 in good health. The sequenced sample consisted of memory CD4+ T cells sorted from blood. Noted subset: CD45RA-negative fraction. This chain links TRBV5-1 with TRBJ2-1; 11 bases match TRBD2. CDR3 sequence (DNA): TGCGCCAGCAGCTTGCTACTAGCGGGAGCGCCACCGAGCTCCTACAATGAGCAGTTCTTC. Encoded protein: CASSLLLAGAPPSSYNEQFF.